Following are 11 T cell receptor beta chains from one sample sequenced in a study of CD8 T cells in Susac syndrome. RNA was extracted with the RNeasy kit, and a quantity of roughly 0.5 to 1 ug was reverse transcribed using random hexamers. TCRdb redid the calling of the immunoSEQ multiplex PCR reads with MiXCR, one entry per CDR3 protein. This repertoire shows nearly 200,000 distinct CDR3 sequences, over 90% found once; its top ten account for 0.085% to 0.095%. Sample: CD4+ T cells from PBMCs. These receptor sequences come from a human donor with multiple sclerosis.

The chain carries TRBV10-2 and TRBJ1-5; unclear D gene. This CDR3 comprises 15 residues. V gave up 6 bases and J gave up 1 base, with 13 bases separating them. The germline CDR1 and CDR2 sequences are WSHSY and SAAADI. The CDR3 reads CASRDVGPSNQPQHF. CDR3 nucleotides: TGCGCCAGCAGGGACGTCGGGCCCAGCAATCAGCCCCAGCATTTT.

J is TRBJ2-7 and V is TRBV7-9; D might be TRBD1 (6 bases). Germline values: CDR1 SEHNR, CDR2 FQNEAQ (reference sequence). The CDR3 spans 14 residues. Trimming pared 5 bases from V and 2 bases from J, leaving 13 bases between. This CDR3 reads CASSPLTGPYEQYF. CDR3 in DNA: TGTGCCAGCAGCCCTTTGACAGGACCCTACGAGCAGTACTTC.

This rearrangement joins TRBV29-1 to TRBJ1-4; no clear D. CDR3 length: 11 amino acids. Trimming left V 7 bases short and J 5 bases short, with 8 bases between. Germline-derived CDR1 and CDR2 are SQVTM and ANQGSEA. This chain's CDR3 is CSASWNEKLFF. In DNA, the CDR3 is TGCAGCGCCTCCTGGAATGAAAAACTGTTTTTT. Based on the CDR3 plus reference TRBV29-1 and TRBJ1-4, the full variable domain is SAVISQKPSRDICQRGTSLTIQCQVDSQVTMMFWYRQQPGQSLTLIATANQGSEATYESGFVIDKFPISRPNLTFSTLTVSNMSPEDSSIYLCSASWNEKLFFGSGTQLSVL.

The chain is built from TRBV24-1 and TRBJ1-2; D ambiguous. The CDR3 extends over 13 amino acids. The germline V and J ends were trimmed by 3 bases and 4 bases, with 8 bases remaining between them. Germline V gene sequence: CDR1 KGHDR, CDR2 SFDVKD. CDR3 amino acids: CATSDPASYGYTF. CDR3 nucleotide sequence: TGTGCCACCAGTGATCCCGCATCCTATGGCTACACCTTC.

The chain employs TRBV20-1 and TRBJ2-3; D uncertain. Per germline, CDR1 DFQATT and CDR2 SNEGSKA (reference sequence). This CDR3 has 16 residues. Trimming took off 0 bases at V and 2 bases at J, with 15 bases between the two ends. The CDR3 spells CSARDRIGESTDTQYF. CDR3 in DNA: TGCAGTGCTAGAGATCGAATTGGGGAATCCACAGATACGCAGTATTTT.

This clonotype turned up a few times. The J gene is TRBJ2-7, the V gene TRBV29-1, with 14 bases identical to TRBD2. After removal of 6 bases from V and 2 bases from J, the junction contained 6 bases not matched to a gene. The CDR3 contains 15 residues. Germline values: CDR1 SQVTM, CDR2 ANQGSEA. In DNA, the CDR3 is TGCAGCGTCGGCGGACTAGCGGGAGGCCCCTACGAGCAGTACTTC. Protein: CSVGGLAGGPYEQYF.

This clonotype came up a few times. The CDR3: CASSLGQPNTEAFF. The DNA for the CDR3 is TGTGCCAGCAGTTTGGGCCAGCCTAACACTGAAGCTTTCTTT. The V and J genes are TRBV27 and TRBJ1-1; D call uncertain. Trimming shortened V by 3 bases and J by 2 bases, and 10 bases separated the two germline ends. The CDR3 totals 14 residues. Germline V gene lookup returns CDR1 MNHEY and CDR2 SMNVEV (reference sequence).

The chain recombines TRBV3-1 with TRBJ1-2; tentatively, D is TRBD1 (5 bases). V lost 6 bases and J lost 6, with 14 bases in between. Germline V gene sequence: CDR1 LGHDT, CDR2 YNNKEL (reference sequence). CDR3 length: 13 amino acids. The CDR3 DNA is TGTGCCAGCAGGGGCAGGGTCTTGCATGGCTACACCTTC. Protein: CASRGRVLHGYTF.

The CDR3 bases are TGTGCCAGCAGCTCCGGCGGGACCACTTCCTACGAGCAGTACTTC. It encodes CASSSGGTTSYEQYF. The chain combines TRBV11-3 with TRBJ2-7; D possibly corresponds to TRBD2 (6 bases). The length of the CDR3 is 15 residues. CDR1 is SGHNT and CDR2 is YENEEA in the germline V gene. With 4 bases removed from V and 1 base from J, the gap between germline ends came to 14 bases.

The chain recombines TRBV5-1 with TRBJ2-3; D is uncertain. CDR1 and CDR2 (germline): SGHRS, YFSETQ. The CDR3 is made up of 15 amino acids. Trimming removed 6 bases from V and 1 base from J, with 15 bases in between. CDR3 in amino acids: CASILSDPRTDTQYF. The CDR3 coding sequence is TGCGCCAGCATATTATCGGACCCACGCACAGATACGCAGTATTTT. Full variable domain (rest looked up from reference TRBV5-1 and TRBJ2-3): KAGVTQTPRYLIKTRGQQVTLSCSPISGHRSVSWYQQTPGQGLQFLFEYFSETQRNKGNFPGRFSGRQFSNSRSEMNVSTLELGDSALYLCASILSDPRTDTQYFGPGTRLTVL.

This clonotype was counted a few times. V is TRBV14 and J is TRBJ1-2; D perhaps matches TRBD1 (5 bases). Germline V lookup: CDR1 SGHDN, CDR2 FVKESK. Trimming took off 6 bases at V and 5 bases at J, with 16 bases between the two ends. The CDR3 loop spans 14 amino acids. This chain's CDR3 is CASSLGGAAYGYTF. The DNA for the CDR3 is TGTGCCAGCAGTTTAGGAGGGGCAGCTTATGGCTACACCTTC.